This TCR beta chain was retrieved from a study of T cells in Graves' hyperthyroidism and ophthalmopathy. Template material for amplifying TCR beta CDR3 regions consisted of RNA transcripts. Using the HTBI primer set, a first-round RT-PCR was run on the TCR CDR3. Each CDR3 protein is one row after TCRdb ran MiXCR on the multiplex PCR reads. The sample records hundreds of thousands of distinct CDR3 sequences, about 15% being singletons. For the diagnoses, clinical symptoms, serum thyroxine and TRAb, thyroid ultrasound and orbital computed tomography were used. This CDR3 has 14 residues. Germline V gives CDR1 MGHRA, CDR2 YSYEKL. Trimming removed 3 bases from V and 4 bases from J, with 13 bases in between. As to this clonotype: The antigen is not known.

Study conclusions and caveats: Ophthalmopathy cases were set apart from stable hyperthyroidism by a 13 V-J model.

This rearrangement joins TRBV4-1 to TRBJ2-7, with a weak D call TRBD1 (7 bases). Sequencing was performed on blood. The TCR sequence derives from a man between 18 and 29 years old with Graves' ophthalmopathy. CDR3 region: CASSQRDSKYEQYF. The CDR3 DNA sequence: TGCGCCAGCAGCCAGCGGGACAGCAAATACGAGCAGTACTTC.